The 32 T cell receptor beta chains below were found in one sample sequenced in a study of blood T cell repertoires in COVID-19. The repertoire was sequenced with immunoSEQ multiplex PCR; TCRdb's copy has only in-frame clones and lacks some. This table holds approximately 70,000 clones, 90% to 95% found once. The specimen sequenced was peripheral blood. These receptors all come from a man aged 40-49 years with COVID-19, enrolled during active disease.

The rearrangement joins TRBV28 to TRBJ1-4; no definite D call. CDR1 and CDR2 (germline): MDHEN, SYDVKM. The length of the CDR3 is 12 residues. V was trimmed by 5 bases and J by 8 bases, leaving 9 bases between them. CDR3 protein: CASSVRLEKLFF. CDR3 DNA sequence: TGTGCCAGCAGTGTCCGGTTAGAAAAACTGTTTTTT.

The V gene is TRBV11-2, the J gene TRBJ1-1; a weak D match, TRBD1 (5 bases). CDR1 and CDR2 from the germline V gene are SGHAT and FQNNGV. Trimming took off 1 base at V and 4 bases at J, with 13 bases between the two ends. The CDR3 length is 15 residues. CDR3 coding DNA: TGTGCCAGCAGCTTAGTGGACACAGGAGTCACTGAAGCTTTCTTT. This gives the protein CASSLVDTGVTEAFF.

The chain couples TRBV28 to TRBJ1-5; 10 bases match TRBD1. J was trimmed by 5 bases and V by 3 bases; bases with no gene match: 4. The CDR3 sequence is 15 residues long. CDR1 MDHEN and CDR2 SYDVKM come from the germline V gene. This CDR3 reads CASSFRDRGDQPQHF. As DNA, the CDR3 is TGTGCCAGCAGTTTCAGGGACAGGGGAGATCAGCCCCAGCATTTT.

This chain links TRBV7-9 with TRBJ2-3, with 7 bases aligning to TRBD1. The CDR3 spans 15 residues. The V and J ends lost 6 bases and 2 bases, in that order; junction bases with no gene match: 8. Germline CDR1 and CDR2: SEHNR and FQNEAQ (reference sequence). This CDR3 is CASSFDRAFTDTQYF. The CDR3 bases are TGTGCCAGCAGTTTTGACAGGGCGTTCACAGATACGCAGTATTTT.

The chain links TRBV5-1 to TRBJ2-1, with D maybe TRBD1 (7 bases). CDR1 and CDR2 from the germline V gene are SGHRS and YFSETQ. The CDR3 contains 14 residues. Trimming took 5 bases from V and 2 from J, leaving 11 bases between them. For the CDR3, the DNA is TGCGCCAGCAGGGAGGGGGCCACCTACAATGAGCAGTTCTTC. This translates into CASREGATYNEQFF.

DNA of the CDR3: TGTGCCAGCAGCCGGACAGTCTCCACAGATACGCAGTATTTT. Translation gives CASSRTVSTDTQYF. This sequence joins TRBV6-5 and TRBJ2-3; D is possibly TRBD1 (6 bases). Trimming stripped 6 bases from V and 2 bases from J, with 12 bases between. This CDR3 has 14 residues. Germline V CDR1 and CDR2: MNHEY, SVGAGI.

CDR3 sequence (DNA): TGTGCCAGCAGCAGTCCGGGACAGGTCGACGAGCAGTACTTC. This codes for CASSSPGQVDEQYF. The rearrangement uses TRBV7-9 and TRBJ2-7; TRBD1 agrees at 8 bases. Germline CDR1 reads SEHNR; CDR2 reads FQNEAQ (reference sequence). CDR3 size: 14 residues. Unmatched junction bases numbered 8, after V lost 5 bases and J lost 5 bases.

This chain uses TRBV9 with TRBJ1-1; the match to TRBD1 covers 7 bases. CDR3 length: 16 amino acids. The germline V gene has CDR1 SGDLS and CDR2 YYNGEE. The ends lost 4 bases at V and 5 bases at J; junction bases unmatched: 14. The CDR3 DNA is TGTGCCAGCAGCCCTCAGGTAGGGGGCTCGGGAACTGAAGCTTTCTTT. Translating gives CASSPQVGGSGTEAFF.

CDR3 nucleotide sequence: TGTGCCAGCAGCTTAGGATGGCAGGGGGCTGGTAGGTTACTTTGTCACGAGCAGTACTTC. This gives the protein CASSLGWQGAGRLLCHEQYF. This sequence joins TRBV7-3 and TRBJ2-7; TRBD1 aligns across 8 bases. J gave up 5 bases and V 2 bases, and 23 bases lay outside the gene matches. Germline V gives CDR1 SGHTA, CDR2 FQGTGA. This CDR3 has 20 amino acids.

For this clone: This CDR3 is missing its conserved last phenylalanine or tryptophan, likely due to a read error. It is unclear where the CDR3 begins or ends on the DNA, so no DNA is shown, and the CDR3 is as TCRdb lists it. The chain has TRBV28 and TRBJ2-7; no DNA check was done on the table's D call, TRBD1. The CDR3 has 13 amino acids, counting both end residues. Germline CDR1 is MDHEN and CDR2 is SYDVKM. The chain's CDR3 is CASSSPWDRGHQS.

The chain joins TRBV5-4 to TRBJ2-6, with TRBD1 matching 8 bases. The CDR3 is 17 residues long. Germline V gene lookup returns CDR1 SGHNT and CDR2 YYREEE (reference sequence). The trim removed 3 bases at V and 0 bases at J, leaving 5 bases unmatched. DNA for the CDR3: TGTGCCAGCAGCTGGGACAGGATTAGCTCTGGGGCCAACGTCCTGACTTTC. Amino acid sequence: CASSWDRISSGANVLTF.

This chain joins TRBV10-3 and TRBJ1-4; D gene ambiguous. V gave up 0 bases and J gave up 7 bases, with 9 bases separating them. The CDR3 length is 14 residues. Germline V lookup: CDR1 ENHRY, CDR2 SYGVKD. CDR3 sequence (DNA): TGTGCCATCAGTGAGTCGAGAGGAGGTGAAAAACTGTTTTTT. This encodes CAISESRGGEKLFF.

The chain links TRBV3-1 (or the pseudogene TRBV3-2) to TRBJ2-1; a possible D gene is TRBD2 (5 bases). Trimming removed 0 bases at V and 13 bases at J, with 7 bases between. This CDR3 comprises 11 residues. Germline CDR1 reads LGHDT; CDR2 reads YNNKEL (reference sequence). The CDR3 region has the DNA TGTGCCAGCAGCCAAGATGAGGGCCAGTTCTTC. Amino acid sequence: CASSQDEGQFF.

The rearrangement uses TRBV11-2 and TRBJ2-3, with 9 positions matching TRBD2. Germline CDR1 and CDR2: SGHAT and FQNNGV. With 8 bases clipped from V and 5 bases from J, the junction kept 11 bases outside the gene matches. The CDR3 loop spans 15 amino acids. This chain's CDR3 is CASGMAGGHGDTQYF. The CDR3, as DNA: TGTGCCAGCGGCATGGCGGGGGGGCACGGAGATACGCAGTATTTT.

The chain recombines TRBV6-4 with TRBJ2-1; D is ambiguous. The V end was cut by 3 bases, the J end by 7 bases, with 10 bases between. The CDR3 runs 13 residues. Germline CDR1 and CDR2: MRHNA and SNTAGT. In nucleotides, the CDR3 is TGTGCCAGCAGTGAGGAGTCGGGTAATGAGCAGTTCTTC. Protein product: CASSEESGNEQFF.

The CDR3 nucleotides are TGTGCCAGCAGCGACGGGGGGGCTAGGGAGACCCAGTACTTC. It translates to CASSDGGARETQYF. This chain links TRBV28 with TRBJ2-5, with 8 bases aligning to TRBD2. This CDR3 spans 14 amino acids. V gave up 6 bases and J gave up 5 bases; unmatched junction bases: 8. CDR1 and CDR2 (germline): MDHEN, SYDVKM. Supplemented by reference TRBV28 and TRBJ2-5, the full variable domain reads DVKVTQSSRYLVKRTGEKVFLECVQDMDHENMFWYRQDPGLGLRLIYFSYDVKMKEKGDIPEGYSVSREKKERFSLILESASTNQTSMYLCASSDGGARETQYFGPGTRLLVL.

The chain joins TRBV9 to TRBJ2-1; 8 bases map to TRBD1. Trimming removed 0 bases from V and 3 bases from J; junction bases left unmatched: 8. CDR1 and CDR2 (germline): SGDLS, YYNGEE. CDR3 length equals 17 residues. The CDR3 protein is CASSVEPGGKGYNEQFF. CDR3 DNA: TGTGCCAGCAGCGTAGAGCCAGGGGGCAAGGGCTACAATGAGCAGTTCTTC.

This rearrangement joins TRBV30 to TRBJ2-7; 7 bases agree with TRBD1. J was trimmed by 6 bases and V by 5 bases; bases with no gene match: 7. The CDR3 contains 12 residues. Per the germline V gene, CDR1 is GTSNPN and CDR2 is SVGIG (reference sequence). CDR3 in amino acids: CAWGPGTAEQYF. The DNA of the CDR3 is TGTGCCTGGGGGCCCGGGACAGCCGAGCAGTACTTC.

This rearrangement joins TRBV11-2 to TRBJ1-6; D unresolved. The V end lost 7 bases, the J end lost 7 bases, and 8 bases lay between the germline ends. This CDR3 is built from 12 residues. Germline assignment: CDR1 SGHAT and CDR2 FQNNGV. The CDR3 nucleotides read TGTGCCAGCACCACAGAGAATTCACCCCTCCACTTT. Residues: CASTTENSPLHF.

J is TRBJ2-7 and V is TRBV9; TRBD1 matches 8 bases. After removal of 3 bases from V and 3 bases from J, the junction contained 8 bases not matched to a gene. Looked up from germline, CDR1 is SGDLS and CDR2 is YYNGEE. The CDR3 consists of 15 residues. Here the CDR3 DNA reads TGTGCCAGCAGCGCCGGACAGGGTCAAGACTACGAGCAGTACTTC. The encoded protein is CASSAGQGQDYEQYF.

V gene TRBV6-1 combines with J gene TRBJ2-3, with D maybe TRBD2 (5 bases). V was trimmed by 3 bases and J by 0 bases, leaving 13 bases between them. CDR3 length: 16 residues. Germline-derived CDR1 and CDR2 are MNHNS and SASEGT. The CDR3 nucleotides read TGTGCCAGCAGTGATTTGCCCCGGACTAGCACAGATACGCAGTATTTT. It translates to CASSDLPRTSTDTQYF.

The chain couples TRBV6-1 to TRBJ2-3; 8 bases fit TRBD2. After removal of 2 bases from V and 7 bases from J, the junction contained 8 bases not matched to a gene. Germline CDR1 reads MNHNS; CDR2 reads SASEGT. CDR3 length equals 15 residues. The CDR3 here is CASSETTGGPHTQYF. The CDR3 DNA reads TGTGCCAGCAGTGAAACGACGGGGGGGCCACATACGCAGTATTTT.

The CDR3 region is CASNTGQTPKAEAFF. CDR3 DNA: TGTGCCAGCAACACGGGACAGACCCCGAAGGCTGAAGCTTTCTTT. The chain uses TRBV9 and TRBJ1-1; TRBD1 matches at 7 bases. The CDR3 totals 15 residues. The V gene end was trimmed by 6 bases and the J gene end by 6 bases; junction bases not matched to a gene: 14. The germline gives CDR1 SGDLS, CDR2 YYNGEE. Drawing the rest from reference TRBV9 and TRBJ1-1, the complete variable domain is DSGVTQTPKHLITATGQRVTLRCSPRSGDLSVYWYQQSLDQGLQFLIQYYNGEERAKGNILERFSAQQFPDLHSELNLSSLELGDSALYFCASNTGQTPKAEAFFGQGTRLTVV.

V and J are TRBV7-7 and TRBJ2-5; 11 nucleotides agree with TRBD1. The CDR3 runs 16 residues. CDR1 and CDR2 from the germline V gene are SSHAT and FNYEAQ (reference sequence). V was clipped by 1 base and J by 4 bases; unmatched bases: 5. The CDR3 DNA sequence: TGTGCCAGCAGCTTAGGGGGCGGGACAGGGGGAGAGACCCAGTACTTC. This gives the protein CASSLGGGTGGETQYF.

In this sample, this clone turned up a few times. The rearrangement links TRBV7-9 to TRBJ2-7; 7 nucleotides match TRBD1. The CDR3 sequence is 15 residues long. After removal of 3 bases from V and 3 bases from J, the junction contained 8 bases not matched to a gene. Germline CDR1 reads SEHNR; CDR2 reads FQNEAQ (reference sequence). CDR3 DNA sequence: TGTGCCAGCAGCTTGGAGCCGGGACAGCTCTACGAGCAGTACTTC. Protein: CASSLEPGQLYEQYF.

The genes are TRBV6-5 and TRBJ1-1, with D uncertain. V lost 4 bases and J lost 6, with 18 bases in between. Germline V gives CDR1 MNHEY, CDR2 SVGAGI. This CDR3 has 15 residues. CDR3 DNA: TGTGCCAGCAGTTCCCACGGAGGAGCGAATCCTGAAGCTTTCTTT. As protein: CASSSHGGANPEAFF.

The rearrangement joins TRBV6-1 to TRBJ1-5; D perhaps matches TRBD1 (5 bases). The ends were cut back, 0 bases at V and 2 bases at J, with 8 bases in the middle. The CDR3 is made up of 15 amino acids. Germline V gene data show CDR1 as MNHNS and CDR2 as SASEGT. The CDR3 coding sequence is TGTGCCAGCAGTGAAGCAGGGGCCGGCAATCAGCCCCAGCATTTT. Its protein product is CASSEAGAGNQPQHF.

CDR3 loop: CASSLRRFTGELFF. The CDR3 coding sequence is TGTGCCAGCAGCCTTAGGAGATTCACCGGGGAGCTGTTTTTT. V is TRBV5-6 and J is TRBJ2-2; D is unclear. V was cut by 4 bases and J by 4 bases, with 11 bases left in between. This CDR3 region has 14 residues. CDR1 SGHDT and CDR2 YYEEEE come from the germline V gene.

The chain combines TRBV9 with TRBJ2-2; 11 nucleotides align to TRBD1. V gave up 4 bases and J gave up 4 bases; unmatched junction bases: 6. Germline CDR1 reads SGDLS; CDR2 reads YYNGEE. The CDR3 spans 16 residues. The CDR3 protein is CASSPDRGLGTGELFF. CDR3 in DNA: TGTGCCAGCAGCCCGGACAGGGGGCTTGGCACCGGGGAGCTGTTTTTT.

The chain is built from TRBV2 and TRBJ1-1; TRBD1 aligns across 7 bases. The CDR3 sequence is 18 residues long. Per the germline V gene, CDR1 is SNHLY and CDR2 is FYNNEI. The V gene end was trimmed by 10 bases and the J gene end by 0 bases; junction bases not matched to a gene: 20. The CDR3 loop reads CATQGTAGKAYMNTEAFF. The DNA for the CDR3 is TGTGCCACCCAGGGGACAGCTGGAAAAGCCTATATGAACACTGAAGCTTTCTTT.

This clone was seen more than once but under ten times. The chain is built from TRBV9 and TRBJ2-5, with TRBD1 matching 12 bases. V lost 2 bases to trimming and J lost 0 bases; unmatched junction nucleotides: 14. CDR1 is SGDLS, CDR2 YYNGEE, per germline. This CDR3 spans 20 amino acids. CDR3 DNA sequence: TGTGCCAGCAGCGTTGGGACAGGGGGCACTCTAGCGGGGTACCAAGAGACCCAGTACTTC. It yields the protein CASSVGTGGTLAGYQETQYF.

The chain employs TRBV10-3 and TRBJ1-4; 7 positions match TRBD1. There are 15 residues in the CDR3. The junction had 2 bases not matched to a gene; V was cut back by 2 bases and J by 2 bases. CDR1 ENHRY and CDR2 SYGVKD come from the germline V gene. The CDR3 loop is CAISEGDSTNEKLFF. CDR3 bases: TGTGCCATCAGTGAGGGGGACAGTACTAATGAAAAACTGTTTTTT.